Following are 9 T cell receptor beta chains from one sample sequenced in a study of PD-1 blockade in classical Hodgkin lymphoma (dated by TCRdb to between 2020 and 2021). Taken with the paper, the label for time point translates to: cycle 4 day 1 (C4D1), after 6 weeks of nivolumab. Every trial patient had relapsed following autologous stem cell transplantation, and prior brentuximab vedotin exposure was what differed among cohorts A, B and C. Libraries came from the immunoSEQ multiplex PCR assay. This immuneACCESS table, as held by TCRdb, lists in-frame sequences with V and J called but not all clones. Of the missing ones, under half trace to an unresolved V gene in checked studies; the others have no known cause. The sample table shows some 18,000 clones, and about 77% are seen once. Around 20% of the sample rests with the top ten. The input for sequencing was peripheral blood mononuclear cells (PBMCs), taken before the fourth cycle of nivolumab. The receptors originated from a human donor with classical Hodgkin lymphoma.

The chain uses TRBV14 and TRBJ1-3, with D possibly TRBD1 on 6 matching bases. V gave up 0 bases and J gave up 2 bases, with 14 bases separating them. The germline V gene encodes CDR1 SGHDN and CDR2 FVKESK. This CDR3 has 17 residues. CDR3 sequence (DNA): TGTGCCAGCAGCCAAGATATGGGGGCCTTTACTGGAAACACCATATATTTT. Its translation is CASSQDMGAFTGNTIYF.

The chain employs TRBV11-2 and TRBJ2-7, with no clear D. The length of the CDR3 is 15 residues. Germline assignment: CDR1 SGHAT and CDR2 FQNNGV. The ends were cut back, 3 bases at V and 0 bases at J, with 12 bases in the middle. The CDR3 is CASSFSALASYEQYF. As DNA, the CDR3 is TGTGCCAGCAGCTTTTCGGCTCTCGCCTCCTACGAGCAGTACTTC.

J is TRBJ2-6 and V is TRBV28; TRBD1 agrees at 7 bases. Germline V gene sequence: CDR1 MDHEN, CDR2 SYDVKM. V trimming: 6 bases; J trimming: 8 bases; junction bases outside the gene matches: 13. The CDR3 covers 16 residues. The CDR3 coding sequence is TGTGCCAGCAGCCCGTGGCGCCTGGACAGGCCCAACGTCCTGACTTTC. It translates to CASSPWRLDRPNVLTF.

The chain is built from TRBV7-9 and TRBJ2-3; 10 positions agree with TRBD2. With V trimmed by 3 bases and J by 5 bases, 8 bases remained unmatched. The CDR3 is 16 residues long. CDR1 SEHNR and CDR2 FQNEAQ come from the germline V gene (reference sequence). This CDR3 is CASSFGAGGLGDTQYF. DNA of the CDR3: TGTGCCAGCAGCTTTGGAGCGGGGGGGCTTGGAGATACGCAGTATTTT.

The chain combines TRBV5-5 with TRBJ1-4; no clear D. In germline, CDR1 is SGHKS, CDR2 YYEKEE (reference sequence). The CDR3 extends over 14 amino acids. Trimming cost V 2 bases and J 5 bases, with 10 bases left between them. The CDR3 region is CASSFRGHNEKLFF. CDR3 in DNA: TGTGCCAGCAGCTTCAGAGGCCACAATGAAAAACTGTTTTTT.

The chain couples TRBV5-1 to TRBJ2-1; 10 positions match TRBD1. Germline V CDR1 and CDR2: SGHRS, YFSETQ. J gave up 7 bases and V 1 base, and 11 bases lay outside the gene matches. There are 17 residues in the CDR3. The CDR3 DNA reads TGCGCCAGCAGCTTGCTCCCGGGACAGGGGTTAGGTAATGAGCAGTTCTTC. The encoded protein is CASSLLPGQGLGNEQFF.

This rearrangement joins TRBV2 to TRBJ1-2; TRBD1 aligns across 7 bases. The CDR3 has 13 residues. The germline CDR1 and CDR2 sequences are SNHLY and FYNNEI. J was trimmed by 7 bases and V by 7 bases; bases with no gene match: 9. The CDR3 is CASTDRSIRGYTF. CDR3 nucleotides: TGTGCCAGCACGGACAGGTCTATTCGTGGCTACACCTTC. Combining the CDR3 with reference TRBV2 and TRBJ1-2 gives the whole variable domain EPEVTQTPSHQVTQMGQEVILRCVPISNHLYFYWYRQILGQKVEFLVSFYNNEISEKSEIFDDQFSVERPDGSNFTLKIRSTKLEDSAMYFCASTDRSIRGYTFGSGTRLTVV.

The rearrangement links TRBV5-6 to TRBJ2-5; a weak D match, TRBD1 (7 bases). V was pared by 1 base and J by 5 bases, with 18 bases between. CDR3 length: 16 residues. Germline CDR1 SGHDT, CDR2 YYEEEE. CDR3 DNA: TGTGCCAGCAGCTTGCTTCAGGGGGGCCTTTCGGAGACCCAGTACTTC. It is translated as CASSLLQGGLSETQYF.

The chain is built from TRBV13 and TRBJ2-1; D may match TRBD1 or TRBD2 (6 bases each). CDR3 length: 13 amino acids. V lost 9 bases and J lost 4, with 13 bases in between. Germline-derived CDR1 and CDR2 are PRHDT and FYEKMQ (reference sequence). The CDR3 loop is CASGGPRYNEQFF. CDR3 DNA sequence: TGTGCCAGTGGGGGGCCTCGGTACAATGAGCAGTTCTTC.